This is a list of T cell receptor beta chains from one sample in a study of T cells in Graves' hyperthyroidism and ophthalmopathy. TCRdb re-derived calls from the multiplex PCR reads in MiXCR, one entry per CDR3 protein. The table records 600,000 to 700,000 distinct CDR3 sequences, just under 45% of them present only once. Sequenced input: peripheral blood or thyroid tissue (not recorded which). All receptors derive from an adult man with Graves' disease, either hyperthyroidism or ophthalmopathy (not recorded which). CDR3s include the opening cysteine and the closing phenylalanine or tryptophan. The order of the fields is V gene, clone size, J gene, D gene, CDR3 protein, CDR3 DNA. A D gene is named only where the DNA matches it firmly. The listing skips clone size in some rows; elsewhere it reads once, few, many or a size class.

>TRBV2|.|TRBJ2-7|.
CASSEALRGPDAYEQYF
TGTGCCAGCAGTGAAGCGCTTCGGGGGCCCGATGCCTACGAGCAGTACTTC
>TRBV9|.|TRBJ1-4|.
CASSQDGQPGLVLEKLFF
TGTGCCAGCAGCCAAGACGGTCAGCCCGGATTGGTACTCGAAAAACTGTTTTTT
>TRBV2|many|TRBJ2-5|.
CASSRDGTGTQYF
TGTGCCAGCAGCCGGGACGGGACGGGGACCCAGTACTTC
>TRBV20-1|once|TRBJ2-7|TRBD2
CSARDILAGGYEQYF
TGCAGTGCTAGAGACATACTAGCGGGAGGCTACGAGCAGTACTTC
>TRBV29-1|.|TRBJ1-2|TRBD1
CSVETGGRDGYTF
TGCAGCGTGGAGACAGGGGGCAGGGATGGCTACACCTTC
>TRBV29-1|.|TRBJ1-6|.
CSLVGQGGSSPLHF
TGCAGCTTGGTCGGGCAGGGTGGAAGTTCACCCCTCCACTTT
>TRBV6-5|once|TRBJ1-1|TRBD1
CASSPSQTGKAEAFF
TGTGCCAGCTCACCCTCACAGACAGGGAAGGCTGAAGCTTTCTTT
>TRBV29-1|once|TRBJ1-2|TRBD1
CSVGGTAIPYGYTF
TGCAGCGTGGGAGGGACAGCGATTCCCTATGGCTACACCTTC
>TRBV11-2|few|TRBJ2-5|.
CASSLDIGGETQYF
TGTGCCAGCAGCTTAGATATAGGGGGAGAGACCCAGTACTTC
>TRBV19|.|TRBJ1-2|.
CAWKRPGGDYGYTF
TGTGCCTGGAAACGGCCCGGGGGGGACTATGGCTACACCTTC
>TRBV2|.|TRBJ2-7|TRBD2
CASSYSGASGYSYEQYF
TGTGCCAGCAGTTACTCGGGCGCTAGCGGGTATTCCTACGAGCAGTACTTC
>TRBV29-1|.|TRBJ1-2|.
CSSLASGDGYTF
TGCAGCAGCTTAGCTTCGGGAGATGGCTACACCTTC
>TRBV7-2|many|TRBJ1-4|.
CASSSQDATNEKLFF
TGTGCCAGCAGCTCACAGGATGCAACTAATGAAAAACTGTTTTTT
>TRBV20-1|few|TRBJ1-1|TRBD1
CSAVRGHTEAFF
TGCAGTGCTGTCAGGGGGCACACTGAAGCTTTCTTT
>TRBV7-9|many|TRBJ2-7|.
CASSNRDNNYEQYF
TGTGCCAGCAGCAACCGGGACAACAACTACGAGCAGTACTTC
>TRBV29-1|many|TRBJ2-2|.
CSVDTTAGELFF
TGCAGCGTTGATACGACAGCCGGGGAGCTGTTTTTT
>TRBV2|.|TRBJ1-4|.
CASSEHENEKLFF
TGTGCCAGCAGTGAGCATGAAAATGAAAAACTGTTTTTT